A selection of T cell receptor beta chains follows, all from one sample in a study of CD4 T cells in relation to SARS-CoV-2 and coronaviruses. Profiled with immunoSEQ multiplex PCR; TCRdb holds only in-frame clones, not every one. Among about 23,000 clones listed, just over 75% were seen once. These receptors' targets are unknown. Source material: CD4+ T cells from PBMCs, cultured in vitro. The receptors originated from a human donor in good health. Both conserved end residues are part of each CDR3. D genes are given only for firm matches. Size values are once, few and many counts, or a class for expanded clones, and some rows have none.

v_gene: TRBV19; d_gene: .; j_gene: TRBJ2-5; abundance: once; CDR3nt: TGTGCCAGTTCTGGAGCATTACGGGAGACCCAGTACTTC; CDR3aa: CASSGALRETQYF
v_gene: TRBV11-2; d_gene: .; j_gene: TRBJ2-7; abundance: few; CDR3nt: TGTGCCAGCAGCTTTACTACGATCTACGAGCAGTACTTC; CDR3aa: CASSFTTIYEQYF
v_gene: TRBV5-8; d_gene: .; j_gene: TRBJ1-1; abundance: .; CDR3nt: TGTGCCAGCAGCTTGTCGTCGCGGACAGATAACACTGAAGCTTTCTTT; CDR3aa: CASSLSSRTDNTEAFF
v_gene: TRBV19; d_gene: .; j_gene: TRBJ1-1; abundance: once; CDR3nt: TGTGCCAGTAAACAACAGCGGGACACTGAAGCTTTCTTT; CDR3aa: CASKQQRDTEAFF
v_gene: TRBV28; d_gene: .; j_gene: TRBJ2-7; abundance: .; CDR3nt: TGTGCCAGCAGTTTGGGTACGGTCCACGAGCAGTACTTC; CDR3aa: CASSLGTVHEQYF
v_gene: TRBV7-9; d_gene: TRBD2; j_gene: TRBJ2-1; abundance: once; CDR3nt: TGTGCCAGCAGCCCGAGACTAGCGTCAAATGAGCAGTTCTTC; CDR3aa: CASSPRLASNEQFF
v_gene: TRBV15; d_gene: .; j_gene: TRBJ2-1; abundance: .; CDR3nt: TGTGCCACCAGCAGAGATCCCTCCCCCCAGGGGTTAAGGGACAATGAGCAGTTCTTC; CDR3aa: CATSRDPSPQGLRDNEQFF
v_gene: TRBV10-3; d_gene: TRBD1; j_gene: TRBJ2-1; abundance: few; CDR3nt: TGTGCCATCAGTGAATCGGGACAGACTTACAATGAGCAGTTCTTC; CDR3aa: CAISESGQTYNEQFF
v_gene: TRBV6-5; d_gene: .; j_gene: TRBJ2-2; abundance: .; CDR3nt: TGTGCCAGCACGGAGGGTAACACCGGGGAGCTGTTTTTT; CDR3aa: CASTEGNTGELFF
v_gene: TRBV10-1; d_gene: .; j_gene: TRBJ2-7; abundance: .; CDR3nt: TGCGCCAGCAGTTCGGCAGGGAGCTCCTACGAGCAGTACTTC; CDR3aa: CASSSAGSSYEQYF
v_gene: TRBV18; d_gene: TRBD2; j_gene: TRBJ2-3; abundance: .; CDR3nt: TGTGCCAGCTCACCACAAGCGGGAGCGGGAGATACGCAGTATTTT; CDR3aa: CASSPQAGAGDTQYF
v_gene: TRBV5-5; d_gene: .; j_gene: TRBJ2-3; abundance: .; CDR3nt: TGTGCCAGCAGCCCTATTGGGGATACGCAGTATTTT; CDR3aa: CASSPIGDTQYF
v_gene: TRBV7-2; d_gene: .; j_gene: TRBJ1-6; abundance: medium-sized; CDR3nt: TGTGCCAGCAGCTTAGGGACAGATAATTCACCCCTCCACTTT; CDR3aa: CASSLGTDNSPLHF
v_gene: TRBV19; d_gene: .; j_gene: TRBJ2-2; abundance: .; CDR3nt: TGTGCCAGTAGTACCCCGGTGCGAGGGTGGGTCGCCGGGGAGCTGTTTTTT; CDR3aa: CASSTPVRGWVAGELFF
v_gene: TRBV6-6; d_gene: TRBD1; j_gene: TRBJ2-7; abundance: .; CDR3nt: TGTGCCAGCAGACACACCGGGACAGGGCCCCCCAGGCAGTACTTC; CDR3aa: CASRHTGTGPPRQYF
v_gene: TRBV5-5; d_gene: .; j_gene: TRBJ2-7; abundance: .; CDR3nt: TGTGCCAGCAGCAAGTTTACCCCCTACGAGCAGTACTTC; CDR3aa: CASSKFTPYEQYF
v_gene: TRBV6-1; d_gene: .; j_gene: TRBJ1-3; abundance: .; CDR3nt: TGTGCCAGCAGTGAATTTGTGAACTCTGGAAACACCATATATTTT; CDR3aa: CASSEFVNSGNTIYF
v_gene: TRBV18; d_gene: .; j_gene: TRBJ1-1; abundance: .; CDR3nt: TGTGCCAGCTCACCAGATAGGACGCGAGGTGAAGCTTTCTTT; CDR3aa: CASSPDRTRGEAFF
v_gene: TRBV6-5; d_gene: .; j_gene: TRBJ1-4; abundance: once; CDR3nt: TGTGCCAGTCGGACAAGCTCCGGTGAAAAACTGTTTTTT; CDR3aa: CASRTSSGEKLFF
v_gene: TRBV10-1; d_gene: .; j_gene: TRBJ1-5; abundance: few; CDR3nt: TGCGCCAGCAGTGATGCCGGGAACCAGCCCCAGCATTTT; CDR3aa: CASSDAGNQPQHF
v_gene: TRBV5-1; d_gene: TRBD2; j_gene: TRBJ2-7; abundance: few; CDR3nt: TGCGCCAGCAGCTTGGGACTAGCGGGAGGGGGGAACTCCTACGAGCAGTACTTC; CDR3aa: CASSLGLAGGGNSYEQYF
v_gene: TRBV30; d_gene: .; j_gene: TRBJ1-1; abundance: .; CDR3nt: TGTGCCTGGAGTAACGGCCTCAACACTGAAGCTTTCTTT; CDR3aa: CAWSNGLNTEAFF
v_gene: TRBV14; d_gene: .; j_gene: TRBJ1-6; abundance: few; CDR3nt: TGTGCCAGCAGCACCCATCAGGGACCCTATAATTCACCCCTCCACTTT; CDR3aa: CASSTHQGPYNSPLHF
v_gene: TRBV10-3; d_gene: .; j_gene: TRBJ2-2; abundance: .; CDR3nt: TGTGCCATCAGTGTCGAAGGGGCGAACACCGGGGAGCTGTTTTTT; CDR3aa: CAISVEGANTGELFF
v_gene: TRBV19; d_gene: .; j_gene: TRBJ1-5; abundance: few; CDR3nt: TGTGCCAGTGGAATGCGGGAAGCCAATCAGCCCCAGCATTTT; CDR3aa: CASGMREANQPQHF
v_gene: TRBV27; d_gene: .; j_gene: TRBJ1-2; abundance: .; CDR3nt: TGTGCCAGCCGACGGAAAGTAGGTGGGGTTGGCGGCTACACCTTC; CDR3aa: CASRRKVGGVGGYTF
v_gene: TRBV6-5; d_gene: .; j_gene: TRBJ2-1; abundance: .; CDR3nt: TGTGCCAGCAGATCCACAGGGAATGAGCAGTTCTTC; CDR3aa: CASRSTGNEQFF
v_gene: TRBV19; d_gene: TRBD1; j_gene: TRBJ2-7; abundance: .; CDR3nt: TGTGCCAGTAGGACAGGGGTTCATGGCGTCTACGAGCAGTACTTC; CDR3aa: CASRTGVHGVYEQYF
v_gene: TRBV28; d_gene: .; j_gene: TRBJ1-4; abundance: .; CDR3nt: TGTGCCAGCAGAGGACCGGGACCCGGTAATGAAAAACTGTTTTTT; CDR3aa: CASRGPGPGNEKLFF
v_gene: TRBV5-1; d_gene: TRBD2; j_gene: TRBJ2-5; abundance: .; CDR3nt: TGCGCCAGCAGCTTTATGGCTAGCGGGATGAACTTGGAGACCCAGTACTTC; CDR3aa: CASSFMASGMNLETQYF
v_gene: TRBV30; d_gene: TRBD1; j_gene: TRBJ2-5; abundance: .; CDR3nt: TGTGCCTGGCGTGGACAGGGCATCGAGACCCAGTACTTC; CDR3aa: CAWRGQGIETQYF
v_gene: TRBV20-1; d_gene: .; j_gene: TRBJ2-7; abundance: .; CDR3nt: TGCAGTGCTAGAAACCCAAGCGAGCAGTACTTC; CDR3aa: CSARNPSEQYF
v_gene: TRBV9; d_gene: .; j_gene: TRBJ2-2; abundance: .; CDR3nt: TGTGCCAGCAGCGTAGAGGGAGTAGGAGGGGAGCTGTTTTTT; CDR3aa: CASSVEGVGGELFF
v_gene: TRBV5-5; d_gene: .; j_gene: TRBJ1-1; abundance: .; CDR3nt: TGTGCCAGCAGCTTTGCACGGGCTGGGGCGCAGAACACTGAAGCTTTCTTT; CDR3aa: CASSFARAGAQNTEAFF
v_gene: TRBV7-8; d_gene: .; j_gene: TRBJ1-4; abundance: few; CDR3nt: TGTGCCAGCAGCCCCAATGAAAAACTGTTTTTT; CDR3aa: CASSPNEKLFF
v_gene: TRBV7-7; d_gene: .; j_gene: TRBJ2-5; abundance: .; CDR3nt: TGTGCCAGCAGCCCAAACCCCGGAGAGACCCAGTACTTC; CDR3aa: CASSPNPGETQYF
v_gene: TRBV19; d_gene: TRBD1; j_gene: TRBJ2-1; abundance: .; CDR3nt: TGTGCCAGTAGTGGGGACAGGCCTTTGGACTACAATGAGCAGTTCTTC; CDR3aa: CASSGDRPLDYNEQFF
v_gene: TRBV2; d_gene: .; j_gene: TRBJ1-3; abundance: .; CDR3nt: TGTGCCAGCAGTTTGACAGGCTCTGGAAACACCATATATTTT; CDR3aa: CASSLTGSGNTIYF
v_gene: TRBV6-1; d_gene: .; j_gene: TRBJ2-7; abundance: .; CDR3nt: TGTGCCAGCAGTGAAGTGGGGGCCCAGGGGGAGCAGTACTTC; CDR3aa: CASSEVGAQGEQYF
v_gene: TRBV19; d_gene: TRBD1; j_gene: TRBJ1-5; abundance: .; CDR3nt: TGTGCCAGTAGTAACCAGGGGGATCAGCCCCAGCATTTT; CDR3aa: CASSNQGDQPQHF
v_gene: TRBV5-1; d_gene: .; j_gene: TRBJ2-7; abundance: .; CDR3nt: TGCGCCAGCTCTAGCTCCACCTACGAGCAGTACTTC; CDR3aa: CASSSSTYEQYF
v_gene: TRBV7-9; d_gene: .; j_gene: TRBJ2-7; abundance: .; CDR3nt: TGTGCCAGCAGCTTAGAATTTGACGGCGAGCAGTACTTC; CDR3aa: CASSLEFDGEQYF
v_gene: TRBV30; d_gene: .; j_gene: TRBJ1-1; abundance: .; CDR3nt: TGTGCCTGGGGGGACACCGACAAGGGGGCTTTCTTT; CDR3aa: CAWGDTDKGAFF
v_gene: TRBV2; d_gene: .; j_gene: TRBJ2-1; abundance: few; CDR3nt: TGTGCCAGCAGTCCTATGGTCTTGCGCTCCTACAATGAGCAGTTCTTC; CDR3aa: CASSPMVLRSYNEQFF
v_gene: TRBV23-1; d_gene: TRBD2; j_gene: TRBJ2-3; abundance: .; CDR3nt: TGCGCCAGCAGTAGCAGCGGGAGGATGGGAGATACGCAGTATTTT; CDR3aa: CASSSSGRMGDTQYF
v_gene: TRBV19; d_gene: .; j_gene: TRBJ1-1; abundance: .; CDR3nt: TGTGCCAGTAGTAACTATCTCCCGGAAGCTTTCTTT; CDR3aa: CASSNYLPEAFF
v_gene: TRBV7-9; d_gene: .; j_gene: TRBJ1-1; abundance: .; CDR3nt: TGTGCCAGCAGCTTAGGGGCCGTGAACACTGAAGCTTTCTTT; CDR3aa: CASSLGAVNTEAFF
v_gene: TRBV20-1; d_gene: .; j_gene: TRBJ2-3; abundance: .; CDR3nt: TGCAGTGCTAGTGTTCTCGGACGGGGCCCCACAGATACGCAGTATTTT; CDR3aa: CSASVLGRGPTDTQYF
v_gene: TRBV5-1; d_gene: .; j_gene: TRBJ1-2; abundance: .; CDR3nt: TGCGCCAGCAGCTTGGCATTGGGGGAGACTAACTATGGCTACACCTTC; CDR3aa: CASSLALGETNYGYTF
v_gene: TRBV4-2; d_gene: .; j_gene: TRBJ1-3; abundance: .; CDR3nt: TGTGCCAGCAGCCAAGATGAAGGGGCGGGGGGAAACACCATATATTTT; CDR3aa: CASSQDEGAGGNTIYF
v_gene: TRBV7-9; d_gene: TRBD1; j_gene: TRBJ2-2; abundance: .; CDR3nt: TGTGCCAGCAGCAAGCAGACGACAGGGAGAACCGGGGAGCTGTTTTTT; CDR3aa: CASSKQTTGRTGELFF
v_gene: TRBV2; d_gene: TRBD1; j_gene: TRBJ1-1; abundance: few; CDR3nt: TGTGCCAGCAACCGGGACAGTGGCACTGAAGCTTTCTTT; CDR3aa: CASNRDSGTEAFF
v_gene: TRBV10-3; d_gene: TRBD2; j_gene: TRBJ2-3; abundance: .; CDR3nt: TGTGCCATCAGTGGCGCTAGCGGGAGCGCAGATACGCAGTATTTT; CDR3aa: CAISGASGSADTQYF
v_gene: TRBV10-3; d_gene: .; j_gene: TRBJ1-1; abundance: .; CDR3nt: TGTGCCATCAGTGAACGTAACACTGAAGCTTTCTTT; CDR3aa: CAISERNTEAFF
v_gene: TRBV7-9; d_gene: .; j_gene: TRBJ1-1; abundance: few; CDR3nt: TGTGCCAGCAGCTACATAGGTGGGGGGGGCACTGAAGCTTTCTTT; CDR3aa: CASSYIGGGGTEAFF
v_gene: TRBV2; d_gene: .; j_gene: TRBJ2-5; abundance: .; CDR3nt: TGTGCCAGCAGTGAACAAATTGGGACCCAGTACTTC; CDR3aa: CASSEQIGTQYF
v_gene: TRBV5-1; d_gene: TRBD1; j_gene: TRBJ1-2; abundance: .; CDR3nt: TGCGCCAGCAGGAAAGGACAGGGAGGAAACTATGGCTACACCTTC; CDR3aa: CASRKGQGGNYGYTF
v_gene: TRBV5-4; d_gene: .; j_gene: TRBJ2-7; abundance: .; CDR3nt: TGTGCCAGCAGCGCTGAGGACAGAAGGGCCGAGCAGTACTTC; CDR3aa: CASSAEDRRAEQYF
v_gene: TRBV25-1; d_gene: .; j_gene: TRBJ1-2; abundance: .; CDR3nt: TGTGCCAGCGGGCAGGGAAACTATGGCTACACCTTC; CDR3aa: CASGQGNYGYTF